A selection of T cell receptor beta chains follows, all from one sample in a study of T-cell reconstitution after alpha-beta-depleted transplantation in children. TCRdb called the PCR reads again in MiXCR, with one record for every CDR3 protein. The table records about 540,000 distinct CDR3 sequences, around 17% of them present only once. The input for sequencing was PBMCs from the stem cell graft donor, taken from the stem cell graft. These TCRs come from a human donor who donated a stem cell graft to a child with acute lymphoblastic leukemia. Each CDR3 is given with its conserved first and last residue. The order of the fields is J gene, clone size, V gene, D gene, CDR3 protein, CDR3 DNA. A D gene is named only where the DNA matches it firmly. A row's size may be missing; if present it is once, few, many or a size class.

j_gene: TRBJ2-3
abundance: few
v_gene: TRBV29-1
d_gene: TRBD2
CDR3aa: CSVGSTSGRDTQYF
CDR3nt: TGCAGCGTTGGGTCAACTAGCGGGAGAGATACGCAGTATTTT

j_gene: TRBJ2-3
abundance: -
v_gene: TRBV5-1
d_gene: -
CDR3aa: CASSLDIRADTQYF
CDR3nt: TGCGCCAGCAGCTTGGATATCAGGGCAGATACGCAGTATTTT

j_gene: TRBJ2-7
abundance: -
v_gene: TRBV20-1
d_gene: TRBD2
CDR3aa: CSATGLAGGSSREQYF
CDR3nt: TGCAGTGCTACGGGACTAGCGGGAGGTTCCTCTCGGGAGCAGTACTTC

j_gene: TRBJ2-7
abundance: -
v_gene: TRBV20-1
d_gene: TRBD2
CDR3aa: CSARDTSLAGGYYYEQYF
CDR3nt: TGCAGTGCTAGAGATACGAGCCTAGCGGGAGGGTATTACTACGAGCAGTACTTC

j_gene: TRBJ2-4
abundance: few
v_gene: TRBV6-1
d_gene: TRBD2
CDR3aa: CASNVAGWNIQYF
CDR3nt: TGTGCCAGCAACGTAGCGGGATGGAACATTCAGTACTTC

j_gene: TRBJ2-1
abundance: -
v_gene: TRBV28
d_gene: -
CDR3aa: CASSPSGTAHDEQFF
CDR3nt: TGTGCCAGCAGCCCATCAGGGACCGCCCACGATGAGCAGTTCTTC

j_gene: TRBJ2-3
abundance: -
v_gene: TRBV7-9
d_gene: -
CDR3aa: CASSLALESTDTQYF
CDR3nt: TGTGCCAGCAGCTTAGCACTAGAGAGCACAGATACGCAGTATTTT

j_gene: TRBJ2-3
abundance: -
v_gene: TRBV7-3
d_gene: -
CDR3aa: CASSFSGAADTQYF
CDR3nt: TGTGCCAGCAGCTTCTCCGGGGCGGCAGATACGCAGTATTTT

j_gene: TRBJ1-2
abundance: few
v_gene: TRBV29-1
d_gene: TRBD1
CDR3aa: CSVEVGRDRGVPSGGYTF
CDR3nt: TGCAGCGTTGAAGTAGGCCGGGACAGGGGTGTACCTTCAGGCGGCTACACCTTC

j_gene: TRBJ2-1
abundance: many
v_gene: TRBV7-9
d_gene: -
CDR3aa: CASSFLSYNEQFF
CDR3nt: TGTGCCAGCAGTTTCCTTTCCTACAATGAGCAGTTCTTC

j_gene: TRBJ2-2
abundance: few
v_gene: TRBV9
d_gene: -
CDR3aa: CASSYPIRGNTGELFF
CDR3nt: TGTGCCAGCAGTTACCCTATACGCGGGAACACCGGGGAGCTGTTTTTT

j_gene: TRBJ1-1
abundance: few
v_gene: TRBV7-6
d_gene: TRBD1
CDR3aa: CASSFRTGGTEAFF
CDR3nt: TGTGCCAGCAGCTTTAGGACAGGGGGCACTGAAGCTTTCTTT

j_gene: TRBJ2-7
abundance: -
v_gene: TRBV7-2
d_gene: -
CDR3aa: CASRFVGYEQYF
CDR3nt: TGTGCCAGCAGATTCGTAGGGTACGAGCAGTACTTC

j_gene: TRBJ1-1
abundance: many
v_gene: TRBV3-1
d_gene: TRBD1
CDR3aa: CASRGTAMNTEAFF
CDR3nt: TGTGCCAGCAGAGGGACAGCGATGAACACTGAAGCTTTCTTT

j_gene: TRBJ2-3
abundance: many
v_gene: TRBV6-4
d_gene: -
CDR3aa: CASSGKGGTDTQYF
CDR3nt: TGTGCCAGCAGTGGTAAAGGGGGCACAGATACGCAGTATTTT

j_gene: TRBJ2-7
abundance: -
v_gene: TRBV7-8
d_gene: -
CDR3aa: CASSRGRWRDYEQYF
CDR3nt: TGTGCCAGCAGCCGGGGAAGGTGGAGGGATTACGAGCAGTACTTC

j_gene: TRBJ2-7
abundance: -
v_gene: TRBV3-1
d_gene: -
CDR3aa: CASSQDRGEVAYEQYF
CDR3nt: TGTGCCAGCAGCCAAGATCGCGGGGAAGTTGCCTACGAGCAGTACTTC

j_gene: TRBJ2-1
abundance: -
v_gene: TRBV20-1
d_gene: TRBD2
CDR3aa: CSAISGFGSYNEQFF
CDR3nt: TGCAGTGCTATTAGCGGGTTCGGCTCCTACAATGAGCAGTTCTTC

j_gene: TRBJ2-7
abundance: -
v_gene: TRBV12-3/TRBV12-4
d_gene: -
CDR3aa: CASSFGTDTYEQYF
CDR3nt: TGTGCCAGCAGTTTCGGGACTGATACCTACGAGCAGTACTTC

j_gene: TRBJ2-7
abundance: -
v_gene: TRBV27
d_gene: TRBD2
CDR3aa: CASSLSRLAGAIYEQYF
CDR3nt: TGTGCCAGCAGTTTATCGCGGCTAGCGGGAGCAATATACGAGCAGTACTTC

j_gene: TRBJ1-6
abundance: -
v_gene: TRBV5-1
d_gene: -
CDR3aa: CASSLEDHSYSPLHF
CDR3nt: TGCGCCAGCAGCTTGGAGGACCACTCGTATTCACCCCTCCACTTT

j_gene: TRBJ2-3
abundance: many
v_gene: TRBV18
d_gene: -
CDR3aa: CASSPDNRADTQYF
CDR3nt: TGTGCCAGCTCACCGGACAACCGGGCAGATACGCAGTATTTT

j_gene: TRBJ2-1
abundance: -
v_gene: TRBV20-1
d_gene: TRBD1
CDR3aa: CSARGDRVFVHEQFF
CDR3nt: TGCAGTGCTAGAGGAGACAGGGTTTTCGTGCATGAGCAGTTCTTC

j_gene: TRBJ2-1
abundance: few
v_gene: TRBV7-3
d_gene: -
CDR3aa: CASSFWGGKQGARSGPSSYNEQFF
CDR3nt: TGTGCCAGCAGCTTCTGGGGGGGAAAGCAGGGGGCGCGAAGCGGGCCCAGCTCCTACAATGAGCAGTTCTTC

j_gene: TRBJ1-2
abundance: few
v_gene: TRBV27
d_gene: -
CDR3aa: CASSLVQGSNGYTF
CDR3nt: TGTGCCAGCAGTTTAGTCCAGGGATCTAACGGCTACACCTTC

j_gene: TRBJ2-1
abundance: -
v_gene: TRBV12-3/TRBV12-4
d_gene: -
CDR3aa: CASSSLRGSYNEQFF
CDR3nt: TGTGCCAGCTCCTCCCTCCGGGGCTCCTACAATGAGCAGTTCTTC

j_gene: TRBJ1-1
abundance: few
v_gene: TRBV7-9
d_gene: -
CDR3aa: CASSFGSLEAFF
CDR3nt: TGTGCCAGCAGCTTCGGTAGCCTTGAAGCTTTCTTT

j_gene: TRBJ2-7
abundance: -
v_gene: TRBV5-1
d_gene: -
CDR3aa: CASSPYRPGMEQYF
CDR3nt: TGCGCCAGCAGCCCCTATCGCCCGGGGATGGAGCAGTACTTC

j_gene: TRBJ1-2
abundance: -
v_gene: TRBV5-1
d_gene: -
CDR3aa: CASREAWSYGYTF
CDR3nt: TGCGCCAGCAGGGAGGCTTGGAGCTATGGCTACACCTTC

j_gene: TRBJ2-1
abundance: -
v_gene: TRBV18
d_gene: TRBD2
CDR3aa: CASSPVTSGSLSNEQFF
CDR3nt: TGTGCCAGCTCACCAGTGACTAGCGGGAGTTTATCTAATGAGCAGTTCTTC

j_gene: TRBJ2-1
abundance: -
v_gene: TRBV6-1
d_gene: TRBD2
CDR3aa: CASSETSGVYNEQFF
CDR3nt: TGTGCCAGCAGTGAAACTAGCGGAGTTTACAATGAGCAGTTCTTC

j_gene: TRBJ2-2
abundance: -
v_gene: TRBV29-1
d_gene: -
CDR3aa: CSVPGDTINTGELFF
CDR3nt: TGCAGCGTTCCCGGGGACACTATAAACACCGGGGAGCTGTTTTTT

j_gene: TRBJ2-2
abundance: few
v_gene: TRBV5-6
d_gene: -
CDR3aa: CASSTGGWIGTGELFF
CDR3nt: TGTGCCAGCAGCACCGGCGGGTGGATTGGCACCGGGGAGCTGTTTTTT

j_gene: TRBJ1-6
abundance: few
v_gene: TRBV6-1
d_gene: -
CDR3aa: CASSFRWGSPLHF
CDR3nt: TGTGCCAGCAGCTTCCGGTGGGGTTCACCCCTCCACTTT

j_gene: TRBJ1-1
abundance: -
v_gene: TRBV27
d_gene: -
CDR3aa: CASSLHGPLNTEAFF
CDR3nt: TGTGCCAGCAGTTTACATGGGCCGCTGAACACTGAAGCTTTCTTT

j_gene: TRBJ2-1
abundance: -
v_gene: TRBV7-7
d_gene: -
CDR3aa: CASSLGSHNEQFF
CDR3nt: TGTGCCAGCAGCTTAGGGAGCCACAATGAGCAGTTCTTC

j_gene: TRBJ2-5
abundance: -
v_gene: TRBV5-1
d_gene: -
CDR3aa: CASRQQEETQYF
CDR3nt: TGCGCCAGCAGACAACAGGAAGAGACCCAGTACTTC

j_gene: TRBJ2-1
abundance: -
v_gene: TRBV12-3/TRBV12-4
d_gene: -
CDR3aa: CASSLTRIRYEQFF
CDR3nt: TGTGCCAGCAGTCTGACTAGGATTCGCTATGAGCAGTTCTTC

j_gene: TRBJ2-3
abundance: -
v_gene: TRBV7-7
d_gene: -
CDR3aa: CASSLIPRYTQYF
CDR3nt: TGTGCCAGCAGCTTAATCCCGAGATACACGCAGTATTTT

j_gene: TRBJ2-2
abundance: few
v_gene: TRBV27
d_gene: -
CDR3aa: CASSLQGPDTGELFF
CDR3nt: TGTGCCAGCAGTTTACAGGGCCCTGACACCGGGGAGCTGTTTTTT

j_gene: TRBJ2-5
abundance: -
v_gene: TRBV12-5
d_gene: -
CDR3aa: CASAPGYQETQYF
CDR3nt: TGTGCTAGTGCCCCAGGGTACCAAGAGACCCAGTACTTC

j_gene: TRBJ2-5
abundance: -
v_gene: TRBV12-3/TRBV12-4
d_gene: -
CDR3aa: CASSFGPGRNQETQYF
CDR3nt: TGTGCCAGCAGTTTCGGACCTGGCAGGAACCAAGAGACCCAGTACTTC

j_gene: TRBJ2-7
abundance: -
v_gene: TRBV18
d_gene: TRBD1
CDR3aa: CASSSDRGLEQYF
CDR3nt: TGTGCCAGCTCATCGGATAGGGGGCTCGAGCAGTACTTC

j_gene: TRBJ2-5
abundance: -
v_gene: TRBV7-3
d_gene: TRBD2
CDR3aa: CASSWTGGEETQYF
CDR3nt: TGTGCCAGCAGCTGGACCGGGGGGGAAGAGACCCAGTACTTC

j_gene: TRBJ2-7
abundance: few
v_gene: TRBV9
d_gene: -
CDR3aa: CASSVGARTSYEQYF
CDR3nt: TGTGCCAGCAGCGTAGGTGCTCGGACGTCCTACGAGCAGTACTTC

j_gene: TRBJ1-1
abundance: -
v_gene: TRBV18
d_gene: -
CDR3aa: CASSPTDRKNTEAFF
CDR3nt: TGTGCCAGCTCACCGACGGACAGAAAGAACACTGAAGCTTTCTTT

j_gene: TRBJ1-5
abundance: few
v_gene: TRBV20-1
d_gene: TRBD1
CDR3aa: CSARPGGGGNQPQHF
CDR3nt: TGCAGTGCTAGACCAGGGGGAGGAGGCAATCAGCCCCAGCATTTT

j_gene: TRBJ2-3
abundance: few
v_gene: TRBV6-5
d_gene: -
CDR3aa: CASSPLGYTQYF
CDR3nt: TGTGCCAGCAGTCCACTGGGTTATACGCAGTATTTT